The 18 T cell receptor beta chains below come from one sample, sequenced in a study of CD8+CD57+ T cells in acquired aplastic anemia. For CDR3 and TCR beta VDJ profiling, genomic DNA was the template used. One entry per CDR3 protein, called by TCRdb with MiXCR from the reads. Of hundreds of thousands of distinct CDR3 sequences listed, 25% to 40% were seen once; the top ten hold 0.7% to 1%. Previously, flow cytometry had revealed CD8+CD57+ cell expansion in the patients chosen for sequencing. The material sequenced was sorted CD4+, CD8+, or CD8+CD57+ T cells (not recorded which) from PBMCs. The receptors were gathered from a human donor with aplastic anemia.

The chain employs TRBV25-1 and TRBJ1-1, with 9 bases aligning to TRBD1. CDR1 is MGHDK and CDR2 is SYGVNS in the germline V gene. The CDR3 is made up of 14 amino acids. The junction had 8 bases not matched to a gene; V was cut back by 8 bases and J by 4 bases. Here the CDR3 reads CASSPGQGVTEAFF. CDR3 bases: TGTGCCAGCTCACCGGGACAGGGTGTCACTGAAGCTTTCTTT.

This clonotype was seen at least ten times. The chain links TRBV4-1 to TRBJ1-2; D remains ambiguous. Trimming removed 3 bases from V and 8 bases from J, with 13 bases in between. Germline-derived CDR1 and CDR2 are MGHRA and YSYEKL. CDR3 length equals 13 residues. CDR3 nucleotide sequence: TGCGCCAGCAGCCAGTCCCTGGTATTGGGCTACACCTTC. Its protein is CASSQSLVLGYTF.

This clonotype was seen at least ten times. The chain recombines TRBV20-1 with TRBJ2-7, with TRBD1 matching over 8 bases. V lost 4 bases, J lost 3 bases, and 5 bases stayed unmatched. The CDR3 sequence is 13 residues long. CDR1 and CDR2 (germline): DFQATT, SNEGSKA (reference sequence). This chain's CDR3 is CSAMGDRNYEQYF. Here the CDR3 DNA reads TGCAGTGCTATGGGGGACAGGAACTACGAGCAGTACTTC.

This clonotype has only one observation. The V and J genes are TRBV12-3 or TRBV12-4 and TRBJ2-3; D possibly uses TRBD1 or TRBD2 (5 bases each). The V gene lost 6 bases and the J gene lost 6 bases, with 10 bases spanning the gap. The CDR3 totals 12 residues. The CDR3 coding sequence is TGTGCCAGCAGCGTCAGGGAGGATACGCAGTATTTT. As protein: CASSVREDTQYF.

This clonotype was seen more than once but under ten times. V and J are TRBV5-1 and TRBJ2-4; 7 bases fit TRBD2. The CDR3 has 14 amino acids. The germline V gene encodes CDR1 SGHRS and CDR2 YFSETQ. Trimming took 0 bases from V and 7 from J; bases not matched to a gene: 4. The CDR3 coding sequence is TGCGCCAGCAGCTTGGAGGGGAGGGGTAACATTCAGTACTTC. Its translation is CASSLEGRGNIQYF.

The CDR3 reads CASSLGQHSYNSPLHF. The CDR3 DNA sequence: TGCGCCAGCAGCTTGGGACAGCATTCCTATAATTCACCCCTCCACTTT. The chain joins TRBV5-1 to TRBJ1-6, with D perhaps TRBD1 (5 bases). V dropped 0 bases and J dropped 1 base, with 8 bases sitting between them. Looked up from germline, CDR1 is SGHRS and CDR2 is YFSETQ. The CDR3 sequence is 16 residues long.

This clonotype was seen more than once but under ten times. Here the CDR3 reads CASTLSRGAYEQYF. The DNA for the CDR3 is TGTGCCAGCACCTTATCTAGGGGGGCCTACGAGCAGTACTTC. The chain has TRBV10-3 and TRBJ2-7; D could derive from TRBD1 or TRBD2 (6 bases each). Germline values: CDR1 ENHRY, CDR2 SYGVKD. The length of the CDR3 is 14 residues. Trimming pared 10 bases from V and 2 bases from J, leaving 18 bases between.

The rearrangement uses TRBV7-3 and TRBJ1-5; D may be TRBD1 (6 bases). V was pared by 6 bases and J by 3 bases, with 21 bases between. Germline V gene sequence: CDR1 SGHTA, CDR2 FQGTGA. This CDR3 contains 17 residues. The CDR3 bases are TGTGCCAGCAGTGCTACCACGGTTGGGGGCGTCAATCAGCCCCAGCATTTT. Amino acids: CASSATTVGGVNQPQHF.

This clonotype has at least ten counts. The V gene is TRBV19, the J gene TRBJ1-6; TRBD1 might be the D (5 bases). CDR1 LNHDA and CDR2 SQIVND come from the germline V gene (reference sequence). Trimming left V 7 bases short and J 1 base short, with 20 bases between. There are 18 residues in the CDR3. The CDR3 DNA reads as TGTGCCAGTAAATTTGGATTCGAGGGGTCTTCCTATAATTCACCCCTCCACTTT. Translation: CASKFGFEGSSYNSPLHF.

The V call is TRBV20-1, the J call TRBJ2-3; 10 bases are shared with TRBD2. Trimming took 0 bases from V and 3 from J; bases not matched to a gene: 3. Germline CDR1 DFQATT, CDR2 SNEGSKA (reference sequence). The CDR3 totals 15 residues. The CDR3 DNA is TGCAGTGCTAGAGATACACTAGCGGGAACAGATACGCAGTATTTT. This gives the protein CSARDTLAGTDTQYF.

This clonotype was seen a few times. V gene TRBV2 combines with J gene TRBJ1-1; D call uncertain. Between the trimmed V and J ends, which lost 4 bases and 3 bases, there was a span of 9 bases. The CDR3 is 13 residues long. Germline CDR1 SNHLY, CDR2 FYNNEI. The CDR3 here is CASSAPEDTEAFF. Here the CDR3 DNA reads TGTGCCAGCAGTGCACCCGAAGACACTGAAGCTTTCTTT.

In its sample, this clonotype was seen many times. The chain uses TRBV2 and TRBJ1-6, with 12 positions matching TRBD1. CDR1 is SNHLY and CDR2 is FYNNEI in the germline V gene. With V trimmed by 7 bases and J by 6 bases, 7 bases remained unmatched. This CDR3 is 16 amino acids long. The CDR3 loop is CASIWDRGRTNSPLHF. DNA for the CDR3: TGTGCCAGCATTTGGGACAGGGGGCGAACTAATTCACCCCTCCACTTT.

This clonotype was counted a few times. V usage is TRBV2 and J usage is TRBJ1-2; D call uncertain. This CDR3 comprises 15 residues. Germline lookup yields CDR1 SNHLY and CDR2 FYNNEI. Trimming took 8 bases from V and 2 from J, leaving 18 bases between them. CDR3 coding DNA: TGTGCCAGCTCACCAAAGGCAGACCTAAACTATGGCTACACCTTC. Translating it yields CASSPKADLNYGYTF.

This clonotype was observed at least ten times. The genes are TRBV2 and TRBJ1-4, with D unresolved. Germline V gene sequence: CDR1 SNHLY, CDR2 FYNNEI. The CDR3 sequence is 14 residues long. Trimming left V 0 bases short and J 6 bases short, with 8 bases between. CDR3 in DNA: TGTGCCAGCAGTGAAGCGCTTGCTGATGAAAAACTGTTTTTT. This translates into CASSEALADEKLFF.

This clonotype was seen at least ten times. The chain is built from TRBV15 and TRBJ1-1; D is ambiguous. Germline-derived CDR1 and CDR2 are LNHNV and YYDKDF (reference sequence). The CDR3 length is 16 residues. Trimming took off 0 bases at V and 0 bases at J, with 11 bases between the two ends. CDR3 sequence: CATSRDQDFMNTEAFF. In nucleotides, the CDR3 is TGTGCCACCAGCAGAGATCAGGACTTCATGAACACTGAAGCTTTCTTT.

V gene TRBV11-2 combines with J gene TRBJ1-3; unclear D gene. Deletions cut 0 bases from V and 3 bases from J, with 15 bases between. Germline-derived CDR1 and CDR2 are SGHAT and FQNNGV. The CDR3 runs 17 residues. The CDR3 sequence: CASSLEGIVRRGNTIYF. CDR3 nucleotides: TGTGCCAGCAGCTTAGAAGGTATTGTCAGGCGTGGAAACACCATATATTTT.

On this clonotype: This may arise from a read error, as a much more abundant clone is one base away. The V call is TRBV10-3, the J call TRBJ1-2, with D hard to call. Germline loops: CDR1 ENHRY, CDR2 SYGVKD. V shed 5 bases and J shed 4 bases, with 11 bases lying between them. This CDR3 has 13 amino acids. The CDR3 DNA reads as TGTGCCATCAGTTACCGGAGCCGCTATGGCTACACCTTC. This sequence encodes CAISYRSRYGYTF.

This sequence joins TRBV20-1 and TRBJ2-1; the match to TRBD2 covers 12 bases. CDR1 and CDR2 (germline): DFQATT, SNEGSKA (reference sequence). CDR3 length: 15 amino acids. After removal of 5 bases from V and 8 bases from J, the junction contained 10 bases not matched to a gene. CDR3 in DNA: TGCAGTGCTGGTAACGGACTAGCGGGGAGGTATGAGCAGTTCTTC. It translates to CSAGNGLAGRYEQFF.